The entry that follows covers one TCR beta chain sequence. The antigen is undetermined. TCRdb re-called the 5' RACE reads through MiXCR, storing one row per CDR3 protein. This table holds 1.5 million to 2 million distinct CDR3 sequences, around a third found once. This sample stems from a study of identical twins. General study results and limits: A partial confounding effect on zero-insertion analyses could come from invariant MAIT and iNKT cells. For cord blood, abundant beta clonotypes had fewer insertions, unlike memory repertoires, which showed none.

CDR1 is PRHDT and CDR2 is FYEKMQ in the germline V gene (reference sequence). V was pared by 8 bases and J by 2 bases, with 7 bases of the junction left unmatched. The CDR3 is 14 amino acids. Sequenced sample: cord blood. The receptor was isolated from a newborn girl in good health. The V and J genes are TRBV13 and TRBJ2-7, with 9 bases aligning to TRBD2. Here the CDR3 reads CASQASGETYEQYF. CDR3 bases: TGTGCCAGCCAGGCTAGCGGGGAAACCTACGAGCAGTACTTC.